These 31 T cell receptor beta chains share one sample of origin, sequenced in a study of T cell responses to AZD1222 COVID-19 vaccine. TCRdb's copy holds only in-frame clones and misses some; the assay was immunoSEQ multiplex PCR. The sample holds about 120,000 clones, 70% to 90% seen once. The material was peripheral blood, obtained on day 0 of AZD1222 vaccination. These receptors came from an adult in good health.

In this sample, this clone turned up once. The chain links TRBV7-6 to TRBJ2-2, with D possibly matching TRBD2 (5 bases). Trimming took off 5 bases at V and 0 bases at J, with 16 bases between the two ends. Germline CDR1 is SGHVS and CDR2 is FNYEAQ. CDR3 length equals 17 residues. CDR3 bases: TGTGCCAGCAGCCAAGATTCGGACTTCACGAACACCGGGGAGCTGTTTTTT. As protein: CASSQDSDFTNTGELFF.

The chain has TRBV9 and TRBJ2-5; 11 bases match TRBD2. From germline, CDR1 is SGDLS and CDR2 YYNGEE. With V trimmed by 0 bases and J by 3 bases, 4 bases remained unmatched. CDR3 size: 16 residues. The CDR3 is CASSVELAGAKETQYF. The CDR3 DNA reads as TGTGCCAGCAGCGTAGAACTAGCGGGGGCCAAAGAGACCCAGTACTTC.

The gene calls are TRBV24-1 and TRBJ2-7; D gene ambiguous. V was cut by 8 bases and J by 0 bases, with 22 bases left in between. The CDR3 is 17 amino acids. The germline gives CDR1 KGHDR, CDR2 SFDVKD. The CDR3 loop reads CATNPLGIEQSSYEQYF. The CDR3 DNA reads as TGTGCCACCAATCCCCTTGGAATAGAACAAAGCTCCTACGAGCAGTACTTC.

V usage is TRBV28 and J usage is TRBJ1-1, with TRBD1 matching over 11 bases. J was trimmed by 3 bases and V by 5 bases; bases with no gene match: 2. The V gene's germline CDR1 is MDHEN and CDR2 SYDVKM. This CDR3 has 14 amino acids. CDR3 DNA sequence: TGTGCCAGCAGTCCGGGACAGGGGGACACTGAAGCTTTCTTT. As protein: CASSPGQGDTEAFF.

This clone was observed once. This sequence joins TRBV7-2 and TRBJ2-7; TRBD1 aligns across 9 bases. V lost 5 bases and J lost 5; bases outside the gene matches: 7. CDR1 and CDR2 (germline): SGHTA, FQGNSA. The CDR3 runs 14 residues. The CDR3 loop is CASSPGTGRNEQYF. The CDR3 nucleotides are TGTGCCAGCAGCCCCGGGACAGGGCGGAACGAGCAGTACTTC.

The chain employs TRBV2 and TRBJ2-7, with TRBD1 matching 7 bases. The CDR3 has 13 residues. V was clipped by 8 bases and J by 1 base; unmatched bases: 5. Per germline, CDR1 SNHLY and CDR2 FYNNEI. The CDR3 reads CASGQVLSYEQYF. The CDR3 region has the DNA TGTGCCAGCGGACAGGTATTGTCCTACGAGCAGTACTTC.

The J gene is TRBJ2-3, the V gene TRBV7-9; TRBD2 might be the D (7 bases). V was shortened by 1 base and J by 3 bases, with 20 bases between the two germline ends. Germline loops: CDR1 SEHNR, CDR2 FQNEAQ (reference sequence). This CDR3 is built from 18 residues. CDR3: CASSLGSGAGEGTDTQYF. The CDR3 DNA reads TGTGCCAGCAGCTTAGGAAGCGGTGCAGGGGAGGGGACAGATACGCAGTATTTT.

The rearrangement links TRBV11-2 to TRBJ1-3; unclear D gene. The germline CDR1 and CDR2 sequences are SGHAT and FQNNGV. CDR3 length: 15 residues. With 5 bases removed from V and 4 bases from J, the gap between germline ends came to 15 bases. Written as DNA, the CDR3 is TGTGCCAGCAGCCCCCTCCGCTCTGGAGGAAACACCATATATTTT. Its protein is CASSPLRSGGNTIYF. The full variable domain, rest sourced from reference TRBV11-2 and TRBJ1-3, is EAGVAQSPRYKIIEKRQSVAFWCNPISGHATLYWYQQILGQGPKLLIQFQNNGVVDDSQLPKDRFSAERLKGVDSTLKIQPAKLEDSAVYLCASSPLRSGGNTIYFGEGSWLTVV.

The chain uses TRBV2 and TRBJ1-2; tentative D call: TRBD1 (5 bases). The CDR3 loop spans 15 amino acids. The ends were cut back, 5 bases at V and 4 bases at J, with 17 bases in the middle. Germline CDR1 and CDR2: SNHLY and FYNNEI. The CDR3 sequence: CASSPRGGSAYGYTF. For the CDR3, the DNA is TGTGCCAGCAGTCCCCGGGGGGGGTCCGCCTATGGCTACACCTTC. The full variable domain, rest sourced from reference TRBV2 and TRBJ1-2, is EPEVTQTPSHQVTQMGQEVILRCVPISNHLYFYWYRQILGQKVEFLVSFYNNEISEKSEIFDDQFSVERPDGSNFTLKIRSTKLEDSAMYFCASSPRGGSAYGYTFGSGTRLTVV.

This clone is a singleton in its sample. The chain carries TRBV5-4 and TRBJ2-7, with D possibly TRBD1 on 5 matching bases. Trimming cost V 0 bases and J 1 base, with 14 bases left between them. The germline gives CDR1 SGHNT, CDR2 YYREEE (reference sequence). CDR3 size: 16 residues. The CDR3, as DNA: TGTGCCAGCAGCTTGGTAGGGGCCTTGCGGTCCTACGAGCAGTACTTC. This codes for CASSLVGALRSYEQYF. The whole variable domain, remainder taken from reference TRBV5-4 and TRBJ2-7, is ETGVTQSPTHLIKTRGQQVTLRCSSQSGHNTVSWYQQALGQGPQFIFQYYREEENGRGNFPPRFSGLQFPNYSSELNVNALELDDSALYLCASSLVGALRSYEQYFGPGTRLTVT.

This chain links TRBV27 with TRBJ2-1; 13 positions match TRBD2. Trimming at V came to 1 base and at J to 6 bases, leaving 21 bases not matched to a gene. The germline gives CDR1 MNHEY, CDR2 SMNVEV (reference sequence). This CDR3 has 22 amino acids. The CDR3 sequence: CASSLFPPNPRLAGGVTNEQFF. In DNA form, the CDR3 reads TGTGCCAGCAGTTTATTCCCCCCGAACCCCCGACTAGCGGGAGGAGTAACCAATGAGCAGTTCTTC.

The chain has TRBV7-9 and TRBJ1-4, with TRBD1 matching over 10 bases. V lost 7 bases to trimming and J lost 7 bases; unmatched junction nucleotides: 3. Germline V lookup: CDR1 SEHNR, CDR2 FQNEAQ (reference sequence). The CDR3 loop spans 13 amino acids. In nucleotides, the CDR3 is TGTGCCAGCACCGGGACAGGGGTTGAAAAACTGTTTTTT. It codes for CASTGTGVEKLFF.

The CDR3 region is CASSFISGASGNYGYTF. CDR3 sequence (DNA): TGCGCCAGCAGCTTTATATCAGGGGCTAGTGGTAACTATGGCTACACCTTC. The chain uses TRBV5-1 and TRBJ1-2; weak D call: TRBD1 (6 bases). V lost 2 bases, J lost 1 base, and 18 bases lay in between. CDR3 length: 17 residues. The germline CDR1 and CDR2 sequences are SGHRS and YFSETQ.

The J gene is TRBJ2-2, the V gene TRBV27; no firm D call. The CDR3 runs to 13 residues. Between the trimmed V and J ends, which lost 2 bases and 8 bases, there was a span of 9 bases. Germline CDR1 reads MNHEY; CDR2 reads SMNVEV (reference sequence). The CDR3 sequence: CASSLSYSGELFF. DNA for the CDR3: TGTGCCAGCAGTTTAAGTTACTCTGGGGAGCTGTTTTTT.

The chain joins TRBV12-3 or TRBV12-4 to TRBJ1-2, with D possibly matching TRBD1 (5 bases). Trimming took off 3 bases at V and 3 bases at J, with 8 bases between the two ends. This CDR3 has 13 residues. The DNA of the CDR3 is TGTGCCAGCAGTTTTACAGGCCACTATGGCTACACCTTC. Its protein product is CASSFTGHYGYTF.

This chain joins TRBV19 and TRBJ1-3; 10 bases match TRBD1. Per the germline V gene, CDR1 is LNHDA and CDR2 is SQIVND (reference sequence). This CDR3 comprises 15 residues. The trim removed 6 bases at V and 1 base at J, leaving 3 bases unmatched. CDR3 region: CASSRTGGSGNTIYF. CDR3 sequence (DNA): TGTGCCAGTAGCCGGACAGGGGGATCTGGAAACACCATATATTTT.

The chain links TRBV4-3 to TRBJ2-2; D may be TRBD1 or TRBD2 (5 bases each). Trimming pared 1 base from V and 0 bases from J, leaving 12 bases between. CDR3 length: 17 amino acids. The germline CDR1 and CDR2 sequences are LGHNA and YSLEER. CDR3 sequence reads: CASSQGTGRSNTGELFF. DNA of the CDR3: TGCGCCAGCAGCCAAGGTACGGGGCGTTCGAACACCGGGGAGCTGTTTTTT.

The chain uses TRBV4-2 and TRBJ2-3; D remains unclear. The CDR3 loop spans 14 amino acids. The V end was cut by 3 bases, the J end by 0 bases, with 7 bases between. Germline CDR1 LGHNA, CDR2 YNFKEQ. The CDR3 spells CASSHTASTDTQYF. In DNA, the CDR3 is TGTGCCAGCAGCCACACAGCTAGCACAGATACGCAGTATTTT.

This clone was seen just once. The chain recombines TRBV9 with TRBJ1-2; unclear D gene. CDR1 SGDLS and CDR2 YYNGEE come from the germline V gene. Trimming shortened V by 0 bases and J by 5 bases, and 20 bases separated the two germline ends. The CDR3 is made up of 17 amino acids. CDR3 residues: CASSVGRVEPRTYGYTF. The CDR3, as DNA: TGTGCCAGCAGCGTAGGTCGGGTTGAACCTCGAACTTATGGCTACACCTTC.

The gene calls are TRBV5-6 and TRBJ2-3; 10 nucleotides agree with TRBD1. Germline V gene data show CDR1 as SGHDT and CDR2 as YYEEEE. The CDR3 covers 16 residues. V shed 0 bases and J 2 bases; nucleotides not matched to a gene: 3. The CDR3 DNA follows: TGTGCCAGCAGCTTGGTGGGACAGGGGCACACAGATACGCAGTATTTT. This codes for CASSLVGQGHTDTQYF. The whole variable domain, remainder taken from reference TRBV5-6 and TRBJ2-3, is DAGVTQSPTHLIKTRGQQVTLRCSPKSGHDTVSWYQQALGQGPQFIFQYYEEEERQRGNFPDRFSGHQFPNYSSELNVNALLLGDSALYLCASSLVGQGHTDTQYFGPGTRLTVL.

This clone was recorded a few times. The chain recombines TRBV5-1 with TRBJ2-2; D tentatively fits TRBD1 or TRBD2 (5 bases each). Germline V lookup: CDR1 SGHRS, CDR2 YFSETQ. This CDR3 comprises 17 residues. V dropped 2 bases and J dropped 0 bases, with 14 bases sitting between them. As DNA, the CDR3 is TGCGCCAGCAGCTTAGGACACCGGGACCCGAACACCGGGGAGCTGTTTTTT. Protein product: CASSLGHRDPNTGELFF.

The CDR3 protein is CASSLIQGWAPTMYTEAFF. In DNA, the CDR3 is TGTGCCAGCAGCTTAATCCAGGGCTGGGCCCCGACTATGTACACTGAAGCTTTCTTT. This rearrangement joins TRBV11-2 to TRBJ1-1; D is possibly TRBD1 (5 bases). CDR1 is SGHAT and CDR2 is FQNNGV in the germline V gene. This CDR3 comprises 19 residues. The V and J ends lost 2 bases and 3 bases respectively, with 25 bases between them.

The chain uses TRBV13 and TRBJ2-3, with TRBD2 matching 8 bases. V trimming: 6 bases; J trimming: 4 bases; junction bases outside the gene matches: 3. Per the germline V gene, CDR1 is PRHDT and CDR2 is FYEKMQ (reference sequence). The CDR3 extends over 13 amino acids. The CDR3 bases are TGTGCCAGCAGAGGGCGGGGGGCAGATACGCAGTATTTT. Protein product: CASRGRGADTQYF.

The V and J genes are TRBV19 and TRBJ1-5; no clear D. From germline, CDR1 is LNHDA and CDR2 SQIVND (reference sequence). The CDR3 consists of 13 residues. V lost 11 bases and J 4 bases, leaving 15 bases between the germline ends. The CDR3 sequence is CAGGRTGNQPQHF. CDR3 sequence (DNA): TGTGCCGGCGGGAGGACGGGTAATCAGCCCCAGCATTTT.

The CDR3 region is CASSQNLRGTEAFF. CDR3 coding DNA: TGTGCCAGCAGCCAGAATTTACGGGGCACTGAAGCTTTCTTT. The chain is built from TRBV3-1 (or the pseudogene TRBV3-2) and TRBJ1-1; D is unclear. The CDR3 is made up of 14 amino acids. V lost 3 bases, J lost 4 bases, and 12 bases lay in between. Germline V lookup: CDR1 LGHDT, CDR2 YNNKEL (reference sequence).

Only a few counts were recorded for this clone. V usage is TRBV6-5 and J usage is TRBJ1-1; TRBD1 might be the D (6 bases). CDR1 is MNHEY and CDR2 is SVGAGI in the germline V gene. The V and J ends lost 2 bases and 1 base respectively, with 11 bases between them. The CDR3 loop spans 15 amino acids. This CDR3 reads CASSYVRGRNTEAFF. CDR3 bases: TGTGCCAGCAGTTACGTCAGGGGCAGGAACACTGAAGCTTTCTTT.

This clone was seen a few times. The junction shows a germline mismatch at one end, possibly a read error. This chain links TRBV20-1 with TRBJ1-2; D unresolved. The CDR3 has 10 amino acids. Germline V gene sequence: CDR1 DFQATT, CDR2 SNEGSKA (reference sequence). The DNA for the CDR3 is TGCAGTGCTAGTACGTTACAAGAATTCTTC. Residues: CSASTLQEFF.

The rearrangement links TRBV28 to TRBJ2-6; D is ambiguous. The CDR3 totals 15 residues. V was cut by 3 bases and J by 1 base, with 7 bases left in between. Looked up from germline, CDR1 is MDHEN and CDR2 is SYDVKM. The CDR3 nucleotides are TGTGCCAGCAGTTTCGTCCAGTCTGGGGCCAACGTCCTGACTTTC. It yields the protein CASSFVQSGANVLTF. The full variable domain, in which reference TRBV28 and TRBJ2-6 provide the parts outside the CDR3, is DVKVTQSSRYLVKRTGEKVFLECVQDMDHENMFWYRQDPGLGLRLIYFSYDVKMKEKGDIPEGYSVSREKKERFSLILESASTNQTSMYLCASSFVQSGANVLTFGAGSRLTVL.

The chain couples TRBV5-6 to TRBJ2-7; maybe TRBD2 (6 bases). Trimming stripped 4 bases from V and 3 bases from J, with 17 bases between. The CDR3 is 15 amino acids. Per germline, CDR1 SGHDT and CDR2 YYEEEE. CDR3 nucleotides: TGTGCCAGCAGCGGAGCGGGTTCGACCTTCTACGAGCAGTACTTC. It codes for CASSGAGSTFYEQYF.

This clone was seen only once. V gene TRBV25-1 combines with J gene TRBJ2-7; 13 nucleotides line up with TRBD2. CDR1 and CDR2 from the germline V gene are MGHDK and SYGVNS. V lost 6 bases and J lost 5; bases outside the gene matches: 4. The CDR3 sequence is 14 residues long. The CDR3 loop reads CASSQLAGGNEQYF. CDR3 nucleotide sequence: TGTGCCAGCAGCCAACTAGCGGGGGGGAACGAGCAGTACTTC.

This clone has a handful of counts. This chain uses TRBV6-6 with TRBJ1-5, with TRBD1 as a possible D gene (5 bases). Trimming took off 5 bases at V and 6 bases at J, with 17 bases between the two ends. Germline V lookup: CDR1 MNHNY, CDR2 SVGAGI (reference sequence). This CDR3 is built from 15 residues. The CDR3 DNA reads as TGTGCCAGCAGTGAGATAGGGGCGGTCGGTCAGCCCCAGCATTTT. This translates into CASSEIGAVGQPQHF.